The text below deals with one TCR beta chain. Only in-frame clones appear in the TCRdb table, and some are missing; sequencing was by immunoSEQ multiplex PCR. The sample yields approximately 100,000 clones, more than 75% seen once. The data are from a study of T cell clones after liver transplantation. This specimen consisted of CD4+ T cells from blood, obtained before liver transplant. This clonotype originated in a human donor who received a liver transplant.

This CDR3 reads CASSPQGLNTEAFF. The CDR3 coding sequence is TGTGCCAGCTCACCACAGGGTCTGAACACTGAAGCTTTCTTT. The chain uses TRBV18 and TRBJ1-1; no clear D gene. In germline, CDR1 is KGHSH, CDR2 LQKENI. Trimming left V 1 base short and J 0 bases short, with 6 bases between. The CDR3 covers 14 residues.